This record covers a single TCR beta chain. Between the trimmed V and J ends, which lost 8 bases and 2 bases, there was a span of 18 bases. CDR3 length: 15 amino acids. Per the germline V gene, CDR1 is MNHNS and CDR2 is SASEGT. This entry comes from a study of immune characterization of retroperitoneal liposarcoma. In TCRdb, the PCR reads were re-called with MiXCR into one record per CDR3 protein. The repertoire holds 9,000 to 13,000 distinct CDR3 sequences, approximately 30% seen once, with 8.2% in the top ten. The receptor comes from a male donor with retroperitoneal liposarcoma. The chain recombines TRBV6-1 with TRBJ1-2, with a weak D call TRBD1 (6 bases). Sequences were obtained from tumor tissue. The CDR3 loop is CASGDPTGSNYGYTF. CDR3 nucleotide sequence: TGTGCCAGCGGGGACCCTACAGGGTCCAACTATGGCTACACCTTC.